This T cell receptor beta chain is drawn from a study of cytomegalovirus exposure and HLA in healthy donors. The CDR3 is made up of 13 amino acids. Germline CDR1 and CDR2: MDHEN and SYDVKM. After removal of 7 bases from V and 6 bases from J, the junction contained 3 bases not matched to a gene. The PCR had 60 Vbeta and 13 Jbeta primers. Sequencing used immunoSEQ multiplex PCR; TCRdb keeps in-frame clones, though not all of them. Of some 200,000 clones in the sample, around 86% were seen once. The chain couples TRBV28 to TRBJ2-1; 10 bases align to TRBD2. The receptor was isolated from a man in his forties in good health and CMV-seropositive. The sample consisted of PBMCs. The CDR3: CASNSGGANEQFF. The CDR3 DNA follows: TGTGCCAGCAACAGCGGGGGGGCCAATGAGCAGTTCTTC.